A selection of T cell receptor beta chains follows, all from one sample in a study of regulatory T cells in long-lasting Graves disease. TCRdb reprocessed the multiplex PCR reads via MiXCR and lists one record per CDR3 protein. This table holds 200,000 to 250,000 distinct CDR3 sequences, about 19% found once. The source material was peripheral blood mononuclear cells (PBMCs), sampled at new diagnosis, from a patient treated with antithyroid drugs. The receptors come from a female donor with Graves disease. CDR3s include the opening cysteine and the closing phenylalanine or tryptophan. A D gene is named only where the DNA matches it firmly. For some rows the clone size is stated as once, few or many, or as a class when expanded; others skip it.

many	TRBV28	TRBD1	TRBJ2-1	CASSLGQGVNEQFF	TGTGCCAGCAGTTTAGGACAGGGGGTCAATGAGCAGTTCTTC
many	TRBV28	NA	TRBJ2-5	CASSLYRPEQETQYF	TGTGCCAGCAGTTTATACCGACCGGAGCAAGAGACCCAGTACTTC
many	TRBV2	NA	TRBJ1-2	CASSAGALGGYTF	TGTGCCAGCAGTGCCGGAGCGCTTGGCGGCTACACCTTC
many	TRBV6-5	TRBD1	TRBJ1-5	CASSSSRQGYQPQHF	TGTGCCAGCAGTTCCTCTCGACAGGGGTACCAGCCCCAGCATTTT
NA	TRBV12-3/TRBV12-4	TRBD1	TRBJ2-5	CASSVGTGGFETQYF	TGTGCCAGCAGTGTGGGGACAGGGGGCTTCGAGACCCAGTACTTC
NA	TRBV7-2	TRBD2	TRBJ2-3	CASSLVGLAGGEGTDTQYF	TGTGCCAGCAGCTTAGTAGGACTAGCGGGGGGGGAGGGGACAGATACGCAGTATTTT
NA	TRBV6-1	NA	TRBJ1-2	CAAGVGGYGYTF	TGTGCCGCGGGGGTGGGGGGCTATGGCTACACCTTC
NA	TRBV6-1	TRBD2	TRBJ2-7	CASIKRWTSGGRLDLTYEQYF	TGTGCCAGCATCAAAAGGTGGACTAGCGGGGGACGATTAGATTTGACCTACGAGCAGTACTTC
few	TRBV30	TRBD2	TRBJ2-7	CAWSRTSTGSEQYF	TGTGCCTGGAGCAGGACTAGCACTGGGTCCGAGCAGTACTTC
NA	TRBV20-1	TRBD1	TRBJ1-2	CSAQGAGQGDAGYGYTF	TGCAGTGCTCAGGGGGCGGGACAGGGGGATGCAGGCTATGGCTACACCTTC
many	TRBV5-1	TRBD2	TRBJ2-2	CASSFSLMTSGRKYTGELFF	TGCGCCAGCAGCTTCTCATTAATGACTAGCGGGAGAAAGTACACCGGGGAGCTGTTTTTT
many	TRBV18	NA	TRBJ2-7	CASSPPDNYEQYF	TGTGCCAGCTCACCACCTGACAACTACGAGCAGTACTTC
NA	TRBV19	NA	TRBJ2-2	CASSIVGEQLPGELFF	TGTGCCAGTAGTATAGTCGGGGAGCAGCTCCCCGGGGAGCTGTTTTTT